This is a list of T cell receptor beta chains from one sample in a study of identical twins. TCRdb used MiXCR to reprocess the 5' RACE reads, holding one entry per CDR3 protein. The sample has under 250,000 distinct CDR3 sequences; about 7.5% are singletons. The same data also contributed to another study, on yellow fever vaccine responses in identical twins.

Source material: CD8+ T cells sorted from blood. These receptors all stem from a woman in her late teens or twenties in good health. Both conserved end residues are part of each CDR3. The order of the fields is D gene, clone size, V gene, J gene, CDR3 protein, CDR3 DNA. A D gene is named only where the DNA matches it firmly. Size is omitted from some rows. Given values are once, few, many or a class for expanded clones.

d_call: -
clone_size: -
v_call: TRBV12-3/TRBV12-4
j_call: TRBJ1-5
cdr3_aa: CASSLSRYQPQHF
cdr3_nt: TGTGCCAGCAGTTTATCCAGATATCAGCCCCAGCATTTT

d_call: TRBD2
clone_size: many
v_call: TRBV14
j_call: TRBJ2-1
cdr3_aa: CASSQLKTGLAGVNEQFF
cdr3_nt: TGTGCCAGCAGCCAATTGAAAACAGGGCTAGCGGGGGTGAATGAGCAGTTCTTC

d_call: TRBD1
clone_size: few
v_call: TRBV27
j_call: TRBJ1-2
cdr3_aa: CASSLADRVGGYTF
cdr3_nt: TGTGCCAGCAGTTTAGCCGACAGGGTGGGTGGCTACACCTTC

d_call: -
clone_size: -
v_call: TRBV19
j_call: TRBJ1-1
cdr3_aa: CASTGGTVTEAFF
cdr3_nt: TGTGCCAGTACTGGGGGTACAGTCACTGAAGCTTTCTTT

d_call: -
clone_size: few
v_call: TRBV5-5
j_call: TRBJ1-5
cdr3_aa: CASTSGDGNQPQHF
cdr3_nt: TGTGCCAGCACGTCGGGAGACGGCAATCAGCCCCAGCATTTT

d_call: -
clone_size: many
v_call: TRBV20-1
j_call: TRBJ2-1
cdr3_aa: CSAILRDLATHEQFF
cdr3_nt: TGCAGTGCCATACTCCGGGACCTAGCAACGCATGAGCAGTTCTTC

d_call: TRBD1
clone_size: many
v_call: TRBV9
j_call: TRBJ1-1
cdr3_aa: CASSQGQGIIGTEAFF
cdr3_nt: TGTGCCAGCAGCCAGGGACAGGGGATAATTGGCACTGAAGCTTTCTTT

d_call: TRBD1
clone_size: few
v_call: TRBV28
j_call: TRBJ1-5
cdr3_aa: CASSLGQGIKPQHF
cdr3_nt: TGTGCCAGCAGTTTGGGACAGGGGATAAAGCCCCAGCATTTT

d_call: -
clone_size: -
v_call: TRBV27
j_call: TRBJ1-1
cdr3_aa: CASYLNGGTEAFF
cdr3_nt: TGTGCCAGCTATTTAAATGGGGGTACTGAAGCTTTCTTT

d_call: -
clone_size: -
v_call: TRBV28
j_call: TRBJ2-5
cdr3_aa: CASSLADQETQYF
cdr3_nt: TGTGCCAGCAGTTTAGCCGACCAAGAGACCCAGTACTTC

d_call: TRBD2
clone_size: few
v_call: TRBV7-2
j_call: TRBJ2-5
cdr3_aa: CASSLSSGRVGETQYF
cdr3_nt: TGTGCCAGCAGCTTATCTAGCGGGAGGGTGGGAGAGACCCAGTACTTC

d_call: -
clone_size: many
v_call: TRBV5-1
j_call: TRBJ2-1
cdr3_aa: CASSPGTTYNEQFF
cdr3_nt: TGCGCCAGCAGCCCGGGGACCACATACAATGAGCAGTTCTTC

d_call: TRBD1
clone_size: few
v_call: TRBV6-1
j_call: TRBJ2-7
cdr3_aa: CASRISTRDRFFPQYF
cdr3_nt: TGTGCCAGCAGGATCTCAACCCGGGACAGGTTTTTCCCTCAGTACTTC

d_call: -
clone_size: few
v_call: TRBV28
j_call: TRBJ2-1
cdr3_aa: CASSFEGGSYNEQFF
cdr3_nt: TGTGCCAGCAGTTTTGAGGGGGGGTCCTACAATGAGCAGTTCTTC

d_call: -
clone_size: many
v_call: TRBV29-1
j_call: TRBJ1-5
cdr3_aa: CSVKLQGDNQPQHF
cdr3_nt: TGCAGCGTTAAGTTACAGGGAGACAATCAGCCCCAGCATTTT

d_call: -
clone_size: many
v_call: TRBV12-3/TRBV12-4
j_call: TRBJ2-5
cdr3_aa: CASSSGQFYQETQYF
cdr3_nt: TGTGCCAGCAGTTCCGGACAGTTTTACCAAGAGACCCAGTACTTC

d_call: -
clone_size: -
v_call: TRBV7-9
j_call: TRBJ2-3
cdr3_aa: CASSLEGLGDTQYF
cdr3_nt: TGTGCCAGCAGCCTAGAGGGTTTGGGGGATACGCAGTATTTT

d_call: -
clone_size: many
v_call: TRBV2
j_call: TRBJ1-1
cdr3_aa: CASRFGGPNTEAFF
cdr3_nt: TGTGCCAGCAGATTCGGTGGGCCGAACACTGAAGCTTTCTTT

d_call: -
clone_size: few
v_call: TRBV28
j_call: TRBJ2-5
cdr3_aa: CASSHPGVAVPPETQYF
cdr3_nt: TGTGCCAGCAGTCACCCCGGAGTAGCGGTCCCCCCAGAGACCCAGTACTTC

d_call: -
clone_size: once
v_call: TRBV11-3
j_call: TRBJ2-4
cdr3_aa: CASSLGGLGENIQYF
cdr3_nt: TGTGCCAGCAGCTTGGGGGGTCTCGGGGAAAACATTCAGTACTTC

d_call: -
clone_size: -
v_call: TRBV5-6
j_call: TRBJ2-5
cdr3_aa: CASSLLSGLAETQYF
cdr3_nt: TGTGCCAGCAGCTTGTTGTCAGGGTTAGCAGAGACCCAGTACTTC

d_call: TRBD2
clone_size: few
v_call: TRBV14
j_call: TRBJ2-5
cdr3_aa: CASSLAGGYQETQYF
cdr3_nt: TGTGCCAGCAGCCTAGCGGGAGGTTATCAAGAGACCCAGTACTTC

d_call: -
clone_size: many
v_call: TRBV6-5
j_call: TRBJ2-5
cdr3_aa: CASSYSSMRETQYF
cdr3_nt: TGTGCCAGCAGTTACTCTTCCATGCGAGAGACCCAGTACTTC

d_call: -
clone_size: few
v_call: TRBV28
j_call: TRBJ2-2
cdr3_aa: CATEIARTNTGELFF
cdr3_nt: TGTGCCACCGAAATAGCCAGGACCAACACCGGGGAGCTGTTTTTT

d_call: -
clone_size: many
v_call: TRBV29-1
j_call: TRBJ2-1
cdr3_aa: CSVWDNEQFF
cdr3_nt: TGCAGCGTTTGGGACAATGAGCAGTTCTTC

d_call: -
clone_size: -
v_call: TRBV14
j_call: TRBJ2-3
cdr3_aa: CASSQDHQGRDTQYF
cdr3_nt: TGTGCCAGCAGCCAAGATCACCAGGGGAGAGATACGCAGTATTTT

d_call: -
clone_size: -
v_call: TRBV27
j_call: TRBJ2-3
cdr3_aa: CASRGGGQDPNTQYF
cdr3_nt: TGTGCCAGCAGGGGGGGGGGCCAGGACCCCAATACGCAGTATTTT

d_call: -
clone_size: -
v_call: TRBV12-3/TRBV12-4
j_call: TRBJ2-1
cdr3_aa: CASSFSGEREQFF
cdr3_nt: TGTGCCAGCAGTTTCTCGGGGGAGAGGGAGCAGTTCTTC

d_call: TRBD2
clone_size: many
v_call: TRBV7-8
j_call: TRBJ2-7
cdr3_aa: CASSLRVRDYRAYEQYF
cdr3_nt: TGTGCCAGCAGCTTAAGGGTTCGGGACTACCGAGCCTACGAGCAGTACTTC

d_call: TRBD2
clone_size: few
v_call: TRBV28
j_call: TRBJ2-5
cdr3_aa: CASRTGLAGNQETQYF
cdr3_nt: TGTGCCAGCAGAACCGGACTAGCGGGGAATCAAGAGACCCAGTACTTC

d_call: -
clone_size: few
v_call: TRBV29-1
j_call: TRBJ1-4
cdr3_aa: CSVVGRTNNEKLFF
cdr3_nt: TGCAGCGTTGTGGGCAGAACGAATAATGAAAAACTGTTTTTT

d_call: -
clone_size: few
v_call: TRBV12-3/TRBV12-4
j_call: TRBJ2-7
cdr3_aa: CASSGSSAQYF
cdr3_nt: TGTGCCAGCAGTGGATCAAGCGCGCAGTACTTC

d_call: TRBD1
clone_size: few
v_call: TRBV11-2
j_call: TRBJ2-1
cdr3_aa: CASSRRQGSNEQFF
cdr3_nt: TGTGCCAGCAGCCGGAGACAGGGTTCTAATGAGCAGTTCTTC

d_call: TRBD1
clone_size: few
v_call: TRBV7-9
j_call: TRBJ1-1
cdr3_aa: CASSPPRQGRGDTEAFF
cdr3_nt: TGTGCCAGCAGCCCCCCGCGACAGGGTAGGGGAGACACTGAAGCTTTCTTT

d_call: -
clone_size: many
v_call: TRBV7-9
j_call: TRBJ1-1
cdr3_aa: CASSLQDVHYSNTEAFF
cdr3_nt: TGTGCCAGCAGCTTACAGGACGTGCATTATTCTAACACTGAAGCTTTCTTT

d_call: -
clone_size: many
v_call: TRBV6-6
j_call: TRBJ1-5
cdr3_aa: CASSSASYQPQHF
cdr3_nt: TGTGCCAGCAGTTCAGCCAGCTATCAGCCCCAGCATTTT

d_call: TRBD1
clone_size: -
v_call: TRBV4-1
j_call: TRBJ2-7
cdr3_aa: CASSQASRGQGPYEQYF
cdr3_nt: TGCGCCAGCAGCCAGGCATCGCGGGGACAGGGGCCCTACGAGCAGTACTTC

d_call: TRBD2
clone_size: -
v_call: TRBV13
j_call: TRBJ2-3
cdr3_aa: CASRDSGRAGTDTQYF
cdr3_nt: TGTGCCAGCAGGGATAGCGGGAGGGCCGGGACAGATACGCAGTATTTT

d_call: -
clone_size: few
v_call: TRBV4-1
j_call: TRBJ1-1
cdr3_aa: CASSQPGLYTEAFF
cdr3_nt: TGCGCCAGCAGCCAACCGGGACTATACACTGAAGCTTTCTTT